Presented here are 5 T cell receptor beta chains from one specimen sequenced in a study of PD-L1 blockade in urothelial cancer. The sample's time point: peripheral blood 6 weeks after treatment start. The method was immunoSEQ multiplex PCR; TCRdb's version includes in-frame clones alone and lacks a portion of them. The repertoire has 40,000 to 50,000 clones, around 80% of them found once; the top ten carry 13%. Sequenced here: PBMCs, sampled around atezolizumab (anti-PD-L1) treatment. All receptors come from a man in his sixties with urothelial cancer.

The chain's CDR3 is CASSSGLAGVNEQFF. The CDR3 DNA sequence: TGTGCCAGCAGCTCCGGACTAGCGGGAGTTAATGAGCAGTTCTTC. The chain carries TRBV4-2 and TRBJ2-1; 13 bases are shared with TRBD2. The ends lost 5 bases at V and 7 bases at J; junction bases unmatched: 5. Germline lookup yields CDR1 LGHNA and CDR2 YNFKEQ. CDR3 length: 15 residues.

J is TRBJ2-1 and V is TRBV11-1; 9 nucleotides agree with TRBD2. V shed 0 bases and J 9 bases; nucleotides not matched to a gene: 0. Germline CDR1 reads SGHAT; CDR2 reads FQDESV (reference sequence). This CDR3 spans 13 amino acids. Here the CDR3 DNA reads TGTGCCAGCAGCTTAGCGCGGGGGGGTGAGCAGTTCTTC. It encodes CASSLARGGEQFF.

The V gene is TRBV9, the J gene TRBJ1-3; D not resolved. CDR3 size: 14 residues. Per the germline V gene, CDR1 is SGDLS and CDR2 is YYNGEE. The ends were cut back, 0 bases at V and 6 bases at J, with 10 bases in the middle. CDR3 coding DNA: TGTGCCAGCAGCGTAGGGCGGCATAAAAACACCATATATTTT. Residues: CASSVGRHKNTIYF.

This rearrangement joins TRBV25-1 to TRBJ1-2; D is unresolved. Trimming cost V 5 bases and J 7 bases, with 14 bases left between them. CDR3 length: 13 amino acids. Germline CDR1 is MGHDK and CDR2 is SYGVNS. The CDR3 DNA reads TGTGCCAGCAGTACCTACCCAGGCCTTGGCTACACCTTC. The encoded protein is CASSTYPGLGYTF.

This clone was counted once. The chain links TRBV4-1 to TRBJ2-6; a weak D match, TRBD2 (6 bases). CDR1 is MGHRA and CDR2 is YSYEKL in the germline V gene. V lost 2 bases and J lost 0, with 8 bases in between. The CDR3 runs 16 residues. In nucleotides, the CDR3 is TGCGCCAGCAGCCAACGGGGGACCTCTGGGGCCAACGTCCTGACTTTC. Encoded protein: CASSQRGTSGANVLTF.